This TCR beta chain was recovered during a study of early T cells in non-severe SARS-CoV-2 infection. In the study overall: Chains were not paired, and sequencing was done on bulk RNA from unsorted whole blood.

The CDR3 contains 11 residues. Germline assignment: CDR1 MNHEY and CDR2 SVGEGT. V was cut by 2 bases and J by 7 bases, with 5 bases left in between. Unique molecular identifiers were affixed to single, distinct cDNA molecules. TCRdb re-called the 5' RACE reads with MiXCR, one entry per CDR3 protein. Among tens of thousands of distinct CDR3 sequences listed, about 13% were seen once. This clonotype was seen only a few times. The rearrangement joins TRBV6-2 or TRBV6-3 to TRBJ1-1; D remains unclear. The TCR sequence derives from an adult who was a healthcare worker with PCR-confirmed SARS-CoV-2 infection or an uninfected control (not recorded which). The sample consisted of whole blood. CDR3 sequence reads: CASSYGFEAFF. The CDR3 DNA reads TGTGCCAGCAGTTACGGTTTTGAAGCTTTCTTT.